What follows are 3 T cell receptor beta chains derived from one specimen sequenced in a study of T cell responses to AZD1222 COVID-19 vaccine. TCRdb keeps only in-frame clones here, not all; method: immunoSEQ multiplex PCR. The sample consists of roughly 110,000 clones, roughly 87% of them appearing once. Sequencing used peripheral blood, obtained 28 days after the second AZD1222 dose. All receptors derive from an adult who received the AZD1222 COVID-19 vaccine.

This CDR3 is CASSYRQQYSNQPQHF. CDR3 nucleotides: TGTGCCAGCAGTTACAGACAGCAATATAGCAATCAGCCCCAGCATTTT. This rearrangement joins TRBV6-2 or TRBV6-3 to TRBJ1-5; the D gene is possibly TRBD1 (5 bases). V shed 2 bases and J shed 0 bases, with 11 bases lying between them. The CDR3 length is 16 residues. Looked up from germline, CDR1 is MNHEY and CDR2 is SVGEGT.

The CDR3, as DNA: TGTGCCAGCAGTTTAAGGGACAGGGGGGACTATGGCTACACCTTC. Translating gives CASSLRDRGDYGYTF. The chain links TRBV28 to TRBJ1-2; 11 positions agree with TRBD1. Germline V gene lookup returns CDR1 MDHEN and CDR2 SYDVKM. This CDR3 is built from 15 residues. V lost 2 bases to trimming and J lost 3 bases; unmatched junction nucleotides: 2.

V gene TRBV4-1 combines with J gene TRBJ1-5; no firm D call. CDR3 size: 14 residues. V was trimmed by 4 bases and J by 8 bases, leaving 15 bases between them. Germline V gene data show CDR1 as MGHRA and CDR2 as YSYEKL. The CDR3 region is CASSPLILHKPQHF. DNA of the CDR3: TGCGCCAGCAGCCCTCTGATCTTACATAAGCCCCAGCATTTT.